The entry below gives a single T cell receptor beta chain sequence along with its context. It lacks a known antigen. No base quality values were provided; no much bigger clone lies one nucleotide off. Patients with a history of autoimmune disease or receiving systemic immunosuppression were excluded from the trial. In every dose cohort, peripheral blood was drawn for TCR sequencing at baseline, cycle 4 day 1, and cycle 7 day 1. Samples came from an open-label, multicenter, first-in-human phase I dose-escalation trial of ivuxolimab. Adults with locally advanced or metastatic melanoma, renal cell carcinoma, hepatocellular carcinoma or head and neck squamous cell carcinoma were enrolled in the trial. Before TCR sequencing, CD4+ and CD8+ T cells were separately sorted from peripheral blood. This entry belongs to a study of OX40 agonist ivuxolimab in advanced cancers. For context, the study as a whole: Ivuxolimab was an agonistic, fully human IgG2 monoclonal antibody directed against OX40 (CD134), a costimulatory receptor. Intravenous ivuxolimab was administered to patients every 2 weeks at six dose levels: 0.01, 0.1, 0.3, 1.5, 3 and 10 mg/kg. Of the approximately 50 dose-escalation patients, hepatocellular carcinoma was present in some 19, melanoma in around 15, renal cell carcinoma in 9 and head and neck cancer in 9. The dose-escalation cohort was 82.7% male with a mean age of about 58 years, ranging from roughly 23 to 79. Patients were allowed to have had prior anti-PD-1, anti-PD-L1 or anti-CTLA-4 therapy, and approximately 43% of the dose-escalation patients had previously received checkpoint inhibitors. Partial responses occurred in three dose-escalation patients: two with cutaneous melanoma and one with hepatocellular carcinoma. The point of sequencing TCRbeta in the periphery was to test whether ivuxolimab changed TCR sequence diversity and drove clonal T-cell expansion. The monotherapy dose-escalation portion (N ≈ 50 patients) of the phase I ivuxolimab trial is reported in the paper.

Genomic DNA was extracted from sorted cells for sequencing of the TCRbeta CDR3 region. The immunoSEQ Assay was used to sequence the TCRbeta CDR3 regions. TCRdb's version of the immuneACCESS table is confined to in-frame rearrangements and falls short of the full clone set. An unresolved V gene accounts for under half of the shortfall where checked; the remainder is of unknown origin. For this sample there are more than 45,000 clones; approximately 81% appear just once. The ten largest account for more than 8.5% of the sample. What the authors observed across the whole study: Clonal expansion of both CD4+ and CD8+ blood T cells was observed from baseline to week 6 at doses 0.1 to 3.0 mg/kg. Antigen specificity was not determined for the clonally expanded peripheral T cells. After ivuxolimab, CD8+ T cells had more expanded clones than CD4+ T cells on average. Low levels of normalized T-cell clonal expansion were also seen in some patients who did not respond. Partial responders in the 0.1-3.0 mg/kg groups had among the lowest normalized peripheral clonal expansion, especially among CD8+ T cells.

The origin of this receptor is an adult with an advanced solid tumor such as melanoma, head and neck, liver or kidney cancer. Specimen: CD4+ or CD8+ T cells sorted from blood, collected in a trial of the OX40 agonist ivuxolimab.

The sequenced DNA is TGTGCCAGCAGTGAAGGTCGGCGAAAGACCCAGTACTTC. This encodes CASSEGRRKTQYF. The rearrangement combines TRBV6-1 with TRBJ2-5; a confident D gene designation cannot be given. V loses 1 base, J loses 6 bases, and the germline ends lie 9 bases apart. There are 13 amino acids in the CDR3, from cysteine to phenylalanine inclusive. Here the CDR3 DNA is all that survives: 39 bases in frame from base 1. The CDR1 and CDR2 encoded by the germline V gene are MNHNS and SASEGT.